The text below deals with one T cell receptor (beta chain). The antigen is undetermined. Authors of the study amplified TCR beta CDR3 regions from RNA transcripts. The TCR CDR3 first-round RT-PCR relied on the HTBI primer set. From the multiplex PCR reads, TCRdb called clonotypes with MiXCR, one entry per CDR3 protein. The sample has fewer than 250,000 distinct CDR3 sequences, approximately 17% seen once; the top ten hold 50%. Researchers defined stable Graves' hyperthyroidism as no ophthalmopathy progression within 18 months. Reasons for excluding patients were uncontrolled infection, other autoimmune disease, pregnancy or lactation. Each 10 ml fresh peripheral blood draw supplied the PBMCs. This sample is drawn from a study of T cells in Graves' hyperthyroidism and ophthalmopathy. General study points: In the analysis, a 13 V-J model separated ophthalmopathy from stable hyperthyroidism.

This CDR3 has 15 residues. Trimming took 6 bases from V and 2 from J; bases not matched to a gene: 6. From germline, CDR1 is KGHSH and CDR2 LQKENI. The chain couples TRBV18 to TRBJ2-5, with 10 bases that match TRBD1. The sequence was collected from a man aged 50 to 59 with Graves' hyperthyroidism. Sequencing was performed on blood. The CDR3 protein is CASSSGTGVQETQYF. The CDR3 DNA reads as TGTGCCAGCTCCTCCGGGACAGGGGTACAAGAGACCCAGTACTTC.